This T cell receptor beta chain was recovered during a study of OX40 agonist ivuxolimab in advanced cancers. Study background: People in dose escalation had one of these cancers: hepatocellular carcinoma, melanoma, renal cell or head and neck cancer.

About this clone: Its antigen is unidentified.

Sequenced by immunoSEQ multiplex PCR; TCRdb stores in-frame clones only, minus some. The table includes about 82,000 clones, more than 80% detected once. No patient had autoimmune disease or received systemic immunosuppression. V was clipped by 6 bases and J by 4 bases, with 6 bases between them. Germline CDR1 reads SNHLY; CDR2 reads FYNNEI. This CDR3 is built from 12 residues. Broader study findings: At 0.1 to 3.0 mg/kg, clonal expansion of CD4+ and CD8+ blood T cells had occurred by week 6.

V usage is TRBV2 and J usage is TRBJ1-4; D is perhaps TRBD1 (5 bases). The receptor comes from an adult with an advanced solid tumor such as melanoma, head and neck, liver or kidney cancer. The sample here was CD4+ or CD8+ T cells sorted from blood, taken in a trial of the OX40 agonist ivuxolimab. CDR3 nucleotide sequence: TGTGCCAGCAGGGGGCTTAATGAAAAACTGTTTTTT. This translates into CASRGLNEKLFF.